These 5 T cell receptor beta chains came from one sample sequenced in a study of shared clonotypes between healthy human individuals. The assay was immunoSEQ multiplex PCR, and TCRdb's table has in-frame clones only and misses some. The table shows just over 2,000,000 clones, with 85% to 95% occurring only once. The sequencing input was naive CD4+ T cells sorted from blood. Sample subset: CD45RA+ positively selected. These receptors all come from a man aged 18 to 29 in good health.

This chain uses TRBV27 with TRBJ2-5, with 9 positions matching TRBD1. The CDR3 is made up of 15 amino acids. Germline assignment: CDR1 MNHEY and CDR2 SMNVEV (reference sequence). V shed 6 bases and J 4 bases; nucleotides not matched to a gene: 9. The CDR3 DNA follows: TGTGCCAGCAGACCCCGGTTGGGACAGGGAGAGACCCAGTACTTC. This translates into CASRPRLGQGETQYF.

The chain has TRBV5-4 and TRBJ2-3; 7 nucleotides match TRBD2. V was pared by 2 bases and J by 3 bases, with 9 bases of the junction left unmatched. Germline V gives CDR1 SGHNT, CDR2 YYREEE (reference sequence). The CDR3 contains 16 residues. Here the CDR3 reads CASSLNAGAVTDTQYF. CDR3 sequence (DNA): TGTGCCAGCAGCTTAAACGCGGGAGCGGTGACAGATACGCAGTATTTT.

Worth noting for this clone: The junction differs from germline at one of its ends, possibly a read error. The chain joins TRBV30 to TRBJ1-1; no clear D gene. In germline, CDR1 is GTSNPN, CDR2 SVGIG (reference sequence). The CDR3 extends over 10 amino acids. The CDR3 sequence is CAWSYPSPIF. CDR3 sequence (DNA): TGTGCCTGGAGTTACCCCTCCCCGATTTTT.

Concerning this clone itself: Just one base apart from a much larger clone, this may be a read error. The J gene is TRBJ2-1, the V gene TRBV27; no clear D gene. Deletions cut 8 bases from V and 5 bases from J, with 7 bases between. Germline loops: CDR1 MNHEY, CDR2 SMNVEV (reference sequence). The CDR3 loop spans 11 amino acids. The CDR3 coding sequence is TGTGCCAGCGGGCTCCACAATGAGCAGTTCTTC. Amino acids: CASGLHNEQFF.

J is TRBJ1-1 and V is TRBV6-4; D may be TRBD1 (5 bases). Germline V gene lookup returns CDR1 MRHNA and CDR2 SNTAGT. V was clipped by 2 bases and J by 2 bases, with 15 bases between them. This CDR3 has 16 amino acids. CDR3 DNA sequence: TGTGCCAGCAGTGACAGGATGGGGCGTAAAAACACTGAAGCTTTCTTT. As protein: CASSDRMGRKNTEAFF.